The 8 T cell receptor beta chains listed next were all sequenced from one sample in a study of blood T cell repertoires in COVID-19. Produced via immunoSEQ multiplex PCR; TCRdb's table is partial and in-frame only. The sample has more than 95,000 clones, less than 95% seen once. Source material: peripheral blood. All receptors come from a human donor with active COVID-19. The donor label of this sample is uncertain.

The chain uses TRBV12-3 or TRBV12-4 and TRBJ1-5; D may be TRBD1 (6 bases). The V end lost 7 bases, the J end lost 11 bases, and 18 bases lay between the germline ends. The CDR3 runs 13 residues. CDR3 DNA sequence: TGTGCCAGCACCTCGGGACACCTGGGTTCCCAGCATTTT. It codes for CASTSGHLGSQHF.

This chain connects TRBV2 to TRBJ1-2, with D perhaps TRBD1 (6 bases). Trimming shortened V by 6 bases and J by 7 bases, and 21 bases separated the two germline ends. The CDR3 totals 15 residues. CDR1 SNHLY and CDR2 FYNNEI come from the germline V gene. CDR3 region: CASRPSRGASSGYTF. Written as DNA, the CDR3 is TGTGCCAGCAGACCGTCTCGGGGGGCTTCTAGTGGCTACACCTTC.

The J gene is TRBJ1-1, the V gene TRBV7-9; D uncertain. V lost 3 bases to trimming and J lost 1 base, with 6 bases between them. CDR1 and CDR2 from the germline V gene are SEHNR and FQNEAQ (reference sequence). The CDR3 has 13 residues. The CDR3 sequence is CASSFPGNTEAFF. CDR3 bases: TGTGCCAGCAGCTTCCCAGGGAACACTGAAGCTTTCTTT.

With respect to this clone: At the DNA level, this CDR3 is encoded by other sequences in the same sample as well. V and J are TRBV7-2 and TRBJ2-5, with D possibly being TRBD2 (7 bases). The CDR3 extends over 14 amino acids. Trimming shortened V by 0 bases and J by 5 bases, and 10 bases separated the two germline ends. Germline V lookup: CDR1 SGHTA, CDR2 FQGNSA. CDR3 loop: CASSLAGGRETQYF. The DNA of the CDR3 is TGTGCCAGCAGCTTAGCGGGGGGGCGGGAGACCCAGTACTTC.

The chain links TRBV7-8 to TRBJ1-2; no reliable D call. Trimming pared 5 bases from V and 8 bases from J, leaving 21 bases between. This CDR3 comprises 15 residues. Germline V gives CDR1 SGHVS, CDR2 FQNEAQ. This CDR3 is CASSLGRVLAIGYTF. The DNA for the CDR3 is TGTGCCAGCAGCCTAGGGCGGGTGTTAGCAATCGGCTACACCTTC.

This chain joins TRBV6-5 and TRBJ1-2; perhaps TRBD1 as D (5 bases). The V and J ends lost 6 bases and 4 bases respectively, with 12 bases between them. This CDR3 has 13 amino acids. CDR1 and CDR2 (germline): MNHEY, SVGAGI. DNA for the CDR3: TGTGCCAGCAGGAGAGACAGTGCCTATGGCTACACCTTC. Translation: CASRRDSAYGYTF.

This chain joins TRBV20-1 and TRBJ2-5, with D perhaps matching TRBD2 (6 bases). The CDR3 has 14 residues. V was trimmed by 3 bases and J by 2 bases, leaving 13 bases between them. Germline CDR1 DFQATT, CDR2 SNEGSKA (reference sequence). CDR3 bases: TGCAGTGCTAGTGGTGAACGGGAGCAAGAGACCCAGTACTTC. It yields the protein CSASGEREQETQYF.

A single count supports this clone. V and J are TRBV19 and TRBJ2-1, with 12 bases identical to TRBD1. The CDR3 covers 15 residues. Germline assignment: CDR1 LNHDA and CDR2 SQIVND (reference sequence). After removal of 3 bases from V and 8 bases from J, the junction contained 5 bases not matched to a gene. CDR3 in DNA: TGTGCCAGTAGTATTCCCGGGACAGGGGGCGATGAGCAGTTCTTC. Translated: CASSIPGTGGDEQFF.